Reported below is one T cell receptor beta chain. The antigen is undetermined. These data belong to a study of cytotoxic CD8 clonotypes in ibrutinib-treated CLL. Overall study findings and caveats: Public clonotypes occurred uncommonly; on treatment, they contracted or remained stable. Patients showed higher baseline clonality than age-matched healthy donors, and it tracked circulating CD8+ T-cell counts.

This CDR3 contains 16 residues. Germline lookup yields CDR1 SGHTA and CDR2 FQGNSA. Trimming pared 1 base from V and 8 bases from J, leaving 17 bases between. Targeted sequencing depth ranged from 1 in 200,000 to 1 in 1 million T cells. Sequenced by immunoSEQ multiplex PCR; TCRdb stores in-frame clones only, minus some. The sample lists approximately 340,000 clones, approximately 67% seen once, with 5% to 6.5% in the top ten. This rearrangement joins TRBV7-2 to TRBJ1-4; D is ambiguous. This clonotype originated in a human donor with chronic lymphocytic leukemia. Source: PBMCs, taken after 36 months of ibrutinib treatment. Written as DNA, the CDR3 is TGTGCCAGCAGCTTAGTTGGACGAGGGCAAAACGAAAAACTGTTTTTT. Its protein is CASSLVGRGQNEKLFF.